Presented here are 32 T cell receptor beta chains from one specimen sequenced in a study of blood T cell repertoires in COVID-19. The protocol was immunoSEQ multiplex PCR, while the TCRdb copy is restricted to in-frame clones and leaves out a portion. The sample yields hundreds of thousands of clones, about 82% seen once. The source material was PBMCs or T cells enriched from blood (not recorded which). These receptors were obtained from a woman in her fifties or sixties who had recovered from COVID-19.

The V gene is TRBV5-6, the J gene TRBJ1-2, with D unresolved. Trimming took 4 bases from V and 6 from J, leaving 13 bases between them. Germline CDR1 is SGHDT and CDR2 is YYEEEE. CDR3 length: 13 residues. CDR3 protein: CASSPAGVNGYTF. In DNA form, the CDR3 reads TGTGCCAGCAGCCCGGCCGGAGTGAATGGCTACACCTTC.

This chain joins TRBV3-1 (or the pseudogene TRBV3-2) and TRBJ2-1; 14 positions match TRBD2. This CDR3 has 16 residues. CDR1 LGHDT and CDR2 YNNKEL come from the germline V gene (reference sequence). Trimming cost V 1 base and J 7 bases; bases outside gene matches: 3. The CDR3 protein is CASSQVGLAGENEQFF. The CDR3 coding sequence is TGTGCCAGCAGCCAAGTGGGACTAGCGGGAGAAAATGAGCAGTTCTTC.

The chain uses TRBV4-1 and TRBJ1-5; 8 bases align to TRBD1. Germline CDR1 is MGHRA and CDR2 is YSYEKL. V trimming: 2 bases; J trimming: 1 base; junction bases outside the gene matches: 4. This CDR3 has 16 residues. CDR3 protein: CASSQRTGLSNQPQHF. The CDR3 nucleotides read TGCGCCAGCAGCCAAAGGACAGGGCTAAGCAATCAGCCCCAGCATTTT.

The CDR3 is CASSLAPTVRNSPLHF. Here the CDR3 DNA reads TGTGCCAGCAGCTTAGCCCCCACAGTTCGTAATTCACCCCTCCACTTT. The chain combines TRBV7-2 with TRBJ1-6; D not resolved. Looked up from germline, CDR1 is SGHTA and CDR2 is FQGNSA. The CDR3 contains 16 residues. Trimming removed 0 bases at V and 6 bases at J, with 12 bases between.

CDR3: CASRDRGIHGYTF. In DNA, the CDR3 is TGTGCCAGCAGGGACAGGGGTATCCATGGCTACACCTTC. The chain couples TRBV28 to TRBJ1-2, with 9 nucleotides matching TRBD1. The CDR3 is 13 residues long. With 6 bases clipped from V and 6 bases from J, the junction kept 5 bases outside the gene matches. Germline V gene lookup returns CDR1 MDHEN and CDR2 SYDVKM.

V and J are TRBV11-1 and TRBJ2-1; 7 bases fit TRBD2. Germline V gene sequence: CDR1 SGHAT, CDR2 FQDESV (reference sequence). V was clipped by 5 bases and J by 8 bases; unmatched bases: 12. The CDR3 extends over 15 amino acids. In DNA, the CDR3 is TGTGCCAGCAGCCCGCGGGAGACACGGGGCGATGAGCAGTTCTTC. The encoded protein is CASSPRETRGDEQFF.

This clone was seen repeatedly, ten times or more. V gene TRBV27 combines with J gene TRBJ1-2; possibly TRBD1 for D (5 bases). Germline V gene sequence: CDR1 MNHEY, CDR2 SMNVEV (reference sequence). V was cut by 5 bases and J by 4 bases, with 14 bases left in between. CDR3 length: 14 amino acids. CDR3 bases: TGTGCCAGCAGTCCCATCGGGCAGGGCTATGGCTACACCTTC. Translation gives CASSPIGQGYGYTF.

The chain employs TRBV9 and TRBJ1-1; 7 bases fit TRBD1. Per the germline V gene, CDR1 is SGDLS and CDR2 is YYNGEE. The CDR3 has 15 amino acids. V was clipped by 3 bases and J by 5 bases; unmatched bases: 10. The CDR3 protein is CASSAGKGAMTEAFF. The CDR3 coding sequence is TGTGCCAGCAGCGCGGGGAAGGGGGCGATGACTGAAGCTTTCTTT.

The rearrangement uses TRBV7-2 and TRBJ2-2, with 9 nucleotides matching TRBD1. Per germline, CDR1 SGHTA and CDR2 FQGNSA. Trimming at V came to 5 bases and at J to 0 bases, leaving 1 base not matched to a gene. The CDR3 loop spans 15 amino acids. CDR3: CASSRDRANTGELFF. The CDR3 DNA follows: TGTGCCAGCAGCCGGGACAGGGCGAACACCGGGGAGCTGTTTTTT.

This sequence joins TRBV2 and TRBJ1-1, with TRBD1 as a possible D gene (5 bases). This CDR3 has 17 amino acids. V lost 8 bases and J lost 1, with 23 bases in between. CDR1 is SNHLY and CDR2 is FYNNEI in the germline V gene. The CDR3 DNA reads TGTGCCAGCCACATTAGGGGCGCTTGGGGTCCGAACACTGAAGCTTTCTTT. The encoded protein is CASHIRGAWGPNTEAFF.

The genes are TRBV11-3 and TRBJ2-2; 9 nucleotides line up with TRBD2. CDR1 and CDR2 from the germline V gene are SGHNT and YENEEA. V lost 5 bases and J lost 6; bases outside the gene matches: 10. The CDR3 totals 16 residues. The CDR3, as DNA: TGTGCCAGCAGCCCCCTGACTAGCGGCCTTGCCGGGGAGCTGTTTTTT. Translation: CASSPLTSGLAGELFF. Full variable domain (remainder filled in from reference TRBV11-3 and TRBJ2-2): EAGVVQSPRYKIIEKKQPVAFWCNPISGHNTLYWYLQNLGQGPELLIRYENEEAVDDSQLPKDRFSAERLKGVDSTLKIQPAELGDSAVYLCASSPLTSGLAGELFFGEGSRLTVL.

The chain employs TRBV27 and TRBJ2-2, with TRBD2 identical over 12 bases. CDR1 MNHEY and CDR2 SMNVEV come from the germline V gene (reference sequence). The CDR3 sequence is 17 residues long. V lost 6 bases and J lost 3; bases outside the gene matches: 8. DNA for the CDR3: TGTGCCAGCAGGGCCCCTGGACTAGCGGGATACACCGGGGAGCTGTTTTTT. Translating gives CASRAPGLAGYTGELFF.

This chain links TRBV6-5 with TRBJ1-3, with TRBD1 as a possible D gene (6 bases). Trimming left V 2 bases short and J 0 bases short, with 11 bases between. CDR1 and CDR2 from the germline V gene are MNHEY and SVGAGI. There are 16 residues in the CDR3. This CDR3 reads CASSYRARGSGNTIYF. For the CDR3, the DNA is TGTGCCAGCAGTTACCGGGCCAGGGGCTCTGGAAACACCATATATTTT.

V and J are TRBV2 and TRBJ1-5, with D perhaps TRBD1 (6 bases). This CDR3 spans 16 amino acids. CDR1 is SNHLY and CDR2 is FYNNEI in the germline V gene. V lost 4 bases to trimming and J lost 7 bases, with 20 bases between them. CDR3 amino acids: CASSVNFLGAGQPQHF. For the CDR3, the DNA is TGTGCCAGCAGTGTAAATTTTTTGGGGGCAGGGCAGCCCCAGCATTTT. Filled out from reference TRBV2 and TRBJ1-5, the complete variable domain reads EPEVTQTPSHQVTQMGQEVILRCVPISNHLYFYWYRQILGQKVEFLVSFYNNEISEKSEIFDDQFSVERPDGSNFTLKIRSTKLEDSAMYFCASSVNFLGAGQPQHFGDGTRLSIL.

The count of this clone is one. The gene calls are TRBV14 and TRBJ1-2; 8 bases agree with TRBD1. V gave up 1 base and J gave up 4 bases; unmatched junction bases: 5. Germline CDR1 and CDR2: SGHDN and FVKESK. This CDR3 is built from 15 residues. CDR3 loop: CASSQVQGAVYGYTF. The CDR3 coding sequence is TGTGCCAGCAGCCAAGTCCAGGGGGCGGTCTATGGCTACACCTTC.

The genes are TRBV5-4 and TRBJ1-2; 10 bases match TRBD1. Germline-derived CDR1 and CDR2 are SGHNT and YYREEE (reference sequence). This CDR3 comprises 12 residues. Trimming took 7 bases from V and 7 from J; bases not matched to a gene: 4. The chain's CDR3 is CASGRQGAGYTF. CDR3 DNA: TGTGCCAGCGGCAGACAGGGGGCTGGCTACACCTTC. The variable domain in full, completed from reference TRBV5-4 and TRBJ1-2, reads ETGVTQSPTHLIKTRGQQVTLRCSSQSGHNTVSWYQQALGQGPQFIFQYYREEENGRGNFPPRFSGLQFPNYSSELNVNALELDDSALYLCASGRQGAGYTFGSGTRLTVV.

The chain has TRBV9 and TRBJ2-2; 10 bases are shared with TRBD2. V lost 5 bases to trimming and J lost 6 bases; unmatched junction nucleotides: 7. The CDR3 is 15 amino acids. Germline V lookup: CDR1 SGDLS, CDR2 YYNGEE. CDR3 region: CASSDSGGLAGELFF. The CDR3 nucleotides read TGTGCCAGCAGTGATAGCGGGGGGCTGGCCGGGGAGCTGTTTTTT.

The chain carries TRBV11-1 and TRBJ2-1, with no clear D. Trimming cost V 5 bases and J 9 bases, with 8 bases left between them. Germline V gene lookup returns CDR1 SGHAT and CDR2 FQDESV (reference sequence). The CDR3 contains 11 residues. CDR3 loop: CASSTTSEQFF. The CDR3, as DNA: TGTGCCAGCAGCACTACGAGTGAGCAGTTCTTC. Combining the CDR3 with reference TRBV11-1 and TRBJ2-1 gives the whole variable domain EAEVAQSPRYKITEKSQAVAFWCDPISGHATLYWYRQILGQGPELLVQFQDESVVDDSQLPKDRFSAERLKGVDSTLKIQPAELGDSAMYLCASSTTSEQFFGPGTRLTVL.

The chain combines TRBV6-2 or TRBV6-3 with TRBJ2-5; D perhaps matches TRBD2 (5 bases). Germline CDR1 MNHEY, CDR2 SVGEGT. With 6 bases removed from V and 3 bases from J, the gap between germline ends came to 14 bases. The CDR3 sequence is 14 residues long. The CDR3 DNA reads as TGTGCCAGCAGCCCTGTTAGCGCAGAAGAGACCCAGTACTTC. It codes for CASSPVSAEETQYF.

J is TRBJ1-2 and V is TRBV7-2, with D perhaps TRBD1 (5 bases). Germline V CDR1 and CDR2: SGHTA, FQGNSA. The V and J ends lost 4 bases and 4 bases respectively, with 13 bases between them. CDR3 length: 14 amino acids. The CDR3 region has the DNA TGTGCCAGCAGCTCCGTCAGGGAGGCCTATGGCTACACCTTC. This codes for CASSSVREAYGYTF.

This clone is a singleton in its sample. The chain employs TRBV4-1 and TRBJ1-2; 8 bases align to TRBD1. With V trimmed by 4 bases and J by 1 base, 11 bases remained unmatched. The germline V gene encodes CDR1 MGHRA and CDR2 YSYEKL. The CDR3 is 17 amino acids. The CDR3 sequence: CASSRNQPGQDNYGYTF. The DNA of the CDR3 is TGCGCCAGCAGCCGCAACCAACCGGGACAGGATAACTATGGCTACACCTTC.

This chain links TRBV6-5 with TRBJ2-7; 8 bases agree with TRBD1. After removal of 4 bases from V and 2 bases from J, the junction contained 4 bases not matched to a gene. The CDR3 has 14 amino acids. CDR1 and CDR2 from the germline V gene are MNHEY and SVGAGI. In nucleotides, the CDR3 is TGTGCCAGCAGTTTAGGACAGGGCCCCTACGAGCAGTACTTC. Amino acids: CASSLGQGPYEQYF.

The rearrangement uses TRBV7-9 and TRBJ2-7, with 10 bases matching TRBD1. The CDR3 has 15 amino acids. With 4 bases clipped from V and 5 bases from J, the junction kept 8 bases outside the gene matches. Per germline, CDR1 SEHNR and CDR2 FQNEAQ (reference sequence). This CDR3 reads CASSWDRGLPHEQYF. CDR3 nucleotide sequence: TGTGCCAGCAGCTGGGACAGGGGTCTTCCCCACGAGCAGTACTTC.

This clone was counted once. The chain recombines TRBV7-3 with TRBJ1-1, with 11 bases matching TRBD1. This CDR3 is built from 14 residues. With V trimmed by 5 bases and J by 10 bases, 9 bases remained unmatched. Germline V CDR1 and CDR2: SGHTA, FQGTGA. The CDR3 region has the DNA TGTGCCAGCAGCCTGGGACAGGGGGTTGGTGCAGCTTTCTTT. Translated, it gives CASSLGQGVGAAFF. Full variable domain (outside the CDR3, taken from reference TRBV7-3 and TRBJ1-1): GAGVSQTPSNKVTEKGKYVELRCDPISGHTALYWYRQSLGQGPEFLIYFQGTGAADDSGLPNDRFFAVRPEGSVSTLKIQRTERGDSAVYLCASSLGQGVGAAFFGQGTRLTVV.

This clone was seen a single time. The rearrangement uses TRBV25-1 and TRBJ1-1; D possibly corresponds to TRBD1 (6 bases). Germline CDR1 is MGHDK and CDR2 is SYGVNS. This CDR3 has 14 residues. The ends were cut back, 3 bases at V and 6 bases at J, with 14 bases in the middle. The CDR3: CASSDTGSGAEAFF. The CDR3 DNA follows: TGTGCCAGCAGTGACACAGGGAGCGGGGCTGAAGCTTTCTTT.

Here the CDR3 reads CASSPGTTNEKLFF. CDR3 DNA sequence: TGCGCCAGCAGCCCAGGGACTACTAATGAAAAACTGTTTTTT. This chain joins TRBV5-1 and TRBJ1-4; maybe TRBD1 (5 bases). Looked up from germline, CDR1 is SGHRS and CDR2 is YFSETQ. This CDR3 comprises 14 residues. V was trimmed by 4 bases and J by 2 bases, leaving 9 bases between them.

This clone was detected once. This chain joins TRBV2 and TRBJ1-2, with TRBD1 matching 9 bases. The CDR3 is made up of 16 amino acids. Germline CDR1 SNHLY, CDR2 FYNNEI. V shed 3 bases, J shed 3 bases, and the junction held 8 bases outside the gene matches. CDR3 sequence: CASSDAGTGTDYGYTF. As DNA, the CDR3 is TGTGCCAGCAGTGACGCCGGGACAGGGACAGACTATGGCTACACCTTC.

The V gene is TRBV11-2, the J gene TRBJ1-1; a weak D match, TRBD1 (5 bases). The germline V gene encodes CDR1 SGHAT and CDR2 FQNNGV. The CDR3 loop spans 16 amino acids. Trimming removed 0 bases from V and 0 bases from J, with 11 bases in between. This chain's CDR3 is CASSLDFPGLNTEAFF. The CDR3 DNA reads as TGTGCCAGCAGCTTAGATTTCCCAGGGTTGAACACTGAAGCTTTCTTT.

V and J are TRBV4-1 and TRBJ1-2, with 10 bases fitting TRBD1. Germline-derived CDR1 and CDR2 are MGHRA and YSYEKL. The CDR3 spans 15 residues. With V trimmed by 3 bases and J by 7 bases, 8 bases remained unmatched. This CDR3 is CASSHDRGLSGGYTF. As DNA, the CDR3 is TGCGCCAGCAGCCATGACAGGGGGCTGTCGGGTGGCTACACCTTC.

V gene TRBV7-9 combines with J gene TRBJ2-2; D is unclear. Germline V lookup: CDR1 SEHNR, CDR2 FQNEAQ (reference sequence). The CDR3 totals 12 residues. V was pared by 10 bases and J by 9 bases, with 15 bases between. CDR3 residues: CATTLRGRELFF. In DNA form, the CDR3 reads TGTGCCACCACACTACGCGGTCGGGAGCTGTTTTTT.

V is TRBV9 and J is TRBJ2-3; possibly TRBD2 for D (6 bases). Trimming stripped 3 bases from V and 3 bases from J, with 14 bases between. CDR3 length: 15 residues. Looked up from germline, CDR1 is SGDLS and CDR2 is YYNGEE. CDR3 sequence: CASSARLGNTDTQYF. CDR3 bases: TGTGCCAGCAGCGCAAGACTAGGAAATACAGATACGCAGTATTTT.

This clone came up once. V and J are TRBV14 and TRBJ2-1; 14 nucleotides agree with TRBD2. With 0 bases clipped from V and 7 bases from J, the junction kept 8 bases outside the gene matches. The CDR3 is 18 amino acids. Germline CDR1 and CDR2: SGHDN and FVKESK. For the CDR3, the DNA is TGTGCCAGCAGCCAAGATCGATTTCGACTAGCGGGGGGGAATGAGCAGTTCTTC. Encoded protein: CASSQDRFRLAGGNEQFF.